This is a list of T cell receptor beta chains from one sample in a study of blood T cells in healthy people across ages. Via MiXCR, TCRdb re-called the 5' RACE reads, giving one row per CDR3 protein. The sample records about 2 million distinct CDR3 sequences, less than 50% being singletons. Sequenced material: blood. Receptors originate from a middle-aged woman in good health. CDR3s include the opening cysteine and the closing phenylalanine or tryptophan. D genes are given only for firm matches. Where a row states a size, it is once, few, many or the class of an expanded clone; other rows omit it.

-,TRBJ2-3,TRBD2,TRBV4-1,TGCGCCAGCAGGCGAGAAAGCGGGGGGGCCGATACGCAGTATTTT,CASRRESGGADTQYF
-,TRBJ1-5,-,TRBV12-5,TGTGCTAGTGCGGGAGGGTTGAATCAGCCCCAGCATTTT,CASAGGLNQPQHF
-,TRBJ2-4,-,TRBV4-1,TGCGCCAGCAGCCCCCCGGGGCTAGTGAACATTCAGTACTTC,CASSPPGLVNIQYF
-,TRBJ2-3,TRBD2,TRBV2,TGTGCCAGCCCGGGACTAGCGGCCACAGATACGCAGTATTTT,CASPGLAATDTQYF
-,TRBJ2-3,-,TRBV7-9,TGTGCCAGCAGCTTAGAGGTAGCGGCGCAGTATTTT,CASSLEVAAQYF
-,TRBJ1-1,TRBD1,TRBV7-3,TGTGCCAGCAGCGATTCCGGGACAGGGGGTGAAGCTTTCTTT,CASSDSGTGGEAFF
-,TRBJ1-6,-,TRBV3-1,TGTGCCAGCAGCCAAGCGGGGTATAATTCACCCCTCCACTTT,CASSQAGYNSPLHF
-,TRBJ2-4,-,TRBV20-1,TGCAGTGCGACGCGGGGGCAAGAGCAGTACTTC,CSATRGQEQYF
-,TRBJ2-7,-,TRBV11-3,TGTGCCAGCAGCTTAGCGGACGGCCCCTACGAGCAGTACTTC,CASSLADGPYEQYF
once,TRBJ2-3,TRBD1,TRBV20-1,TGCAGTGCTGTCAGGGGGACAGGGACAGATACGCAGTATTTT,CSAVRGTGTDTQYF
-,TRBJ1-2,-,TRBV7-2,TGTGCCAGCAGCCCGGACGTTAACTATGGCTGCACCTTC,CASSPDVNYGCTF
-,TRBJ2-3,-,TRBV12-3/TRBV12-4,TGTGCCAGCAGTGACAGACTAGTTCTTAGCACAGATACGCAGTATTTT,CASSDRLVLSTDTQYF
-,TRBJ2-7,-,TRBV6-2/TRBV6-3,TGTGCCAGCGCGACAACGGGGGCGCGACTCTACGAGCAGTACTTC,CASATTGARLYEQYF
-,TRBJ1-2,TRBD1,TRBV7-9,TGTGCCAGCAGCTTAATAGGACAGGGTATCGGCTACACCTTC,CASSLIGQGIGYTF
-,TRBJ2-5,-,TRBV6-6,TGTGCCAGCAGTTTCATGACCGGGCCTACCGTCCAAGAGACCCAGTACTTC,CASSFMTGPTVQETQYF
few,TRBJ2-3,TRBD2,TRBV4-2,TGTGCCGCCGGGGGAGCTCCGGGACTAGCGGGGGGGACCACAGATACGCAGTATTTT,CAAGGAPGLAGGTTDTQYF
-,TRBJ2-3,TRBD2,TRBV4-3,TGCGTCAGCAGCCAGGCACTAGCGGGGGAAATCACAGATACGCAGTATTTT,CVSSQALAGEITDTQYF
-,TRBJ1-2,TRBD1,TRBV2,TGTGCCAGCAGTGAAAGGGGGCCGGGGTCGCGAGGCTACACCTTC,CASSERGPGSRGYTF
-,TRBJ2-6,TRBD1,TRBV20-1,TGCGGTGCTAGAGACGGGCCAGGGGGCGCCTCTTCCGGGGCCAACGTCCTGACTTTC,CGARDGPGGASSGANVLTF
few,TRBJ2-6,TRBD2,TRBV7-2,TGTGCCAGCAGCCTATCTAGCGGGGCCCCCTCTGGGGCCAACGTCCTGACTTTC,CASSLSSGAPSGANVLTF
-,TRBJ1-2,TRBD1,TRBV27,TGTGCCAGCAGGGGACAGGGGTTGCACTATGGCTACACCTTC,CASRGQGLHYGYTF
-,TRBJ1-4,-,TRBV20-1,TGCAGTGCTAGATCGGGAATGAGGGGTGAGAATGAAAAACTGTTTTTT,CSARSGMRGENEKLFF
-,TRBJ2-3,-,TRBV28,TGTGCCAGCAGTTCCCTCTATAGCGGATTCACAGATACGCAGTATTTT,CASSSLYSGFTDTQYF
-,TRBJ2-1,TRBD2,TRBV29-1,TGCAGCGTTGTGAAGCGGGGGGGCATTTTTGGTGGGCAGTTCTTC,CSVVKRGGIFGGQFF
few,TRBJ2-7,-,TRBV28,TGTGCCAGCAGTTTAGGGTCAGTGTTCGAGCAGTACTTC,CASSLGSVFEQYF
-,TRBJ1-2,TRBD1,TRBV6-1,TGTGCCAGCAGAGAACAGGGACAGGGGACTCGGAACTATGGCTACACCTTC,CASREQGQGTRNYGYTF
-,TRBJ2-3,-,TRBV5-1,TGCGCCAGCAGCAGAACAGGGTCCGAAGTAGGTACGCAGTATTTT,CASSRTGSEVGTQYF
many,TRBJ2-5,-,TRBV7-2,TGTGCCAGCAGCTTAGGCCAGGGAGGAGGAGAGACCCAGTACTTC,CASSLGQGGGETQYF
few,TRBJ2-5,TRBD2,TRBV5-1,TGCGCCAGCGCTGGGGGGGACTATCAAGAGACCCAGTACTTC,CASAGGDYQETQYF
-,TRBJ2-6,-,TRBV7-9,TGTGCCAGCAGCCGAGTGTGGGGACTGACCTCTGGGGCCAACGTCCTGACTTTC,CASSRVWGLTSGANVLTF
once,TRBJ1-5,TRBD1,TRBV19,TGTGCCAGTTGTCCCAGGGGGCAGGGTCAGCCCCAGCATTTT,CASCPRGQGQPQHF
-,TRBJ2-7,TRBD1,TRBV6-6,TGTGCCAGGAGACAGGGAAGCGAGCAGTACTTC,CARRQGSEQYF
few,TRBJ1-1,-,TRBV6-5,TGTGCCAGCAGTTATGTTGGACCTTACACTGAAGCTTTCTTT,CASSYVGPYTEAFF
once,TRBJ2-7,TRBD2,TRBV10-3,TGTGCCATCAGTGAGGGGCTAGCGGGGGGATCCGAGCAGTACTTC,CAISEGLAGGSEQYF
-,TRBJ2-4,TRBD1,TRBV15,TGTGCCACCAGCAGCCACCCACAGGGGGCCAAAAACATTCAGTACTTC,CATSSHPQGAKNIQYF
-,TRBJ1-6,-,TRBV18,TGTGCCAGCTCACCCATAAAGTGGGGAGAGGGTTCACCCCTCCACTTT,CASSPIKWGEGSPLHF
-,TRBJ2-1,TRBD2,TRBV6-5,TGTGCCAGCAGTACCGAGGGACTAGCGGGGTACAATGAGCAGTTCTTC,CASSTEGLAGYNEQFF
few,TRBJ2-3,TRBD1,TRBV7-2,TGTGCCAGCAGCTTACAGGGGGCCTCAGGCACAGATACGCAGTATTTT,CASSLQGASGTDTQYF
-,TRBJ2-3,-,TRBV7-9,TGTGCCGTGGTGGGCCCTAGGGATACGCAGTATTTT,CAVVGPRDTQYF
-,TRBJ1-1,-,TRBV20-1,TGCAGTGCTGGTACGGGGCCGGGAATCACTGAAGCTTTCTTT,CSAGTGPGITEAFF
few,TRBJ2-3,TRBD1,TRBV2,TGTGCCAGCAGCGCCGGGACAGAGAGCACAGATACGCAGTATTTT,CASSAGTESTDTQYF